The 22 T cell receptor beta chains in this list originate from one sample, sequenced in a study of shared clonotypes between healthy human individuals. Here immunoSEQ multiplex PCR was the method, and the copy in TCRdb shows in-frame clones only, minus some. The data hold roughly 2.5 million clones, with around 94% observed a single time. Sequencing was done on a sample of naive CD4+ T cells sorted from blood. The subset here: CD45RA+ positively selected. Every receptor here comes from a young man in good health.

The rearrangement joins TRBV6-5 to TRBJ2-1; D remains unclear. Between the trimmed V and J ends, which lost 6 bases and 4 bases, there was a span of 10 bases. This CDR3 has 13 residues. Germline V CDR1 and CDR2: MNHEY, SVGAGI. CDR3 amino acids: CASSPRQYNEQFF. The DNA of the CDR3 is TGTGCCAGCAGCCCCCGGCAATACAATGAGCAGTTCTTC.

In nucleotides, the CDR3 is TGTGCCAGCATAAGAGGGCCTGGAAACACCATATATTTT. Translation gives CASIRGPGNTIYF. V gene TRBV6-1 combines with J gene TRBJ1-3; D uncertain. Per the germline V gene, CDR1 is MNHNS and CDR2 is SASEGT. This CDR3 comprises 13 residues. The germline V and J ends were trimmed by 7 bases and 2 bases, with 9 bases remaining between them.

The chain couples TRBV2 to TRBJ2-3; a weak D match, TRBD1 (5 bases). The CDR3 is 16 residues long. V was cut by 1 base and J by 4 bases, with 15 bases left in between. Germline V CDR1 and CDR2: SNHLY, FYNNEI. The CDR3 nucleotides read TGTGCCAGCAGTGAAGGGGCGGCAGGGTGGGCAGATACGCAGTATTTT. Translated, it gives CASSEGAAGWADTQYF.

To note about this clone: Other DNA sequences in the same sample also yield this CDR3. The V call is TRBV19, the J call TRBJ1-5; D is perhaps TRBD1 (6 bases). Germline lookup yields CDR1 LNHDA and CDR2 SQIVND (reference sequence). The CDR3 is made up of 15 amino acids. The V end lost 1 base, the J end lost 1 base, and 8 bases lay between the germline ends. The CDR3 region has the DNA TGTGCCAGTAGTATAGCTAGGGGGAGCAATCAGCCCCAGCATTTT. It specifies CASSIARGSNQPQHF.

The chain has TRBV5-4 and TRBJ2-1; D gene unclear. V gave up 3 bases and J gave up 2 bases, with 9 bases separating them. This CDR3 is 14 amino acids long. Germline CDR1 SGHNT, CDR2 YYREEE (reference sequence). In nucleotides, the CDR3 is TGTGCCAGCAGCTATAGTGGGACCTACAATGAGCAGTTCTTC. Translation: CASSYSGTYNEQFF.

In DNA form, the CDR3 reads TGTGCCAGCAGTGACCCCGGGGTAGCGGGGTTATGGGTCGGGGAGCTGTTTTTT. This codes for CASSDPGVAGLWVGELFF. The chain combines TRBV6-1 with TRBJ2-2, with 8 bases identical to TRBD2. This CDR3 comprises 18 residues. J gave up 7 bases and V 3 bases, and 16 bases lay outside the gene matches. Germline CDR1 reads MNHNS; CDR2 reads SASEGT.

This clone was counted only a few times. The chain recombines TRBV28 with TRBJ1-5; no clear D. The CDR3 sequence is 13 residues long. Per germline, CDR1 MDHEN and CDR2 SYDVKM. The ends were cut back, 8 bases at V and 3 bases at J, with 11 bases in the middle. CDR3 sequence: CASLGYTNQPQHF. Here the CDR3 DNA reads TGTGCCAGCCTTGGGTACACCAATCAGCCCCAGCATTTT.

The CDR3 sequence: CASNLPPRNGGNYGYTF. The CDR3 DNA reads as TGTGCCAGCAATCTTCCCCCGCGTAATGGGGGTAACTATGGCTACACCTTC. The chain carries TRBV28 and TRBJ1-2; D is possibly TRBD1 (5 bases). Trimming shortened V by 7 bases and J by 1 base, and 22 bases separated the two germline ends. Germline V lookup: CDR1 MDHEN, CDR2 SYDVKM. The CDR3 contains 17 residues.

The genes are TRBV28 and TRBJ1-5; D not resolved. The V end lost 2 bases, the J end lost 3 bases, and 14 bases lay between the germline ends. In germline, CDR1 is MDHEN, CDR2 SYDVKM. The CDR3 is made up of 16 amino acids. The CDR3, as DNA: TGTGCCAGCAGTTTAATGGCGTTAGCCACCAATCAGCCCCAGCATTTT. It codes for CASSLMALATNQPQHF.

With respect to this clone: Other DNA sequences within the sample encode an identical CDR3. The rearrangement joins TRBV7-9 to TRBJ1-1, with D unresolved. CDR3 length: 14 residues. V shed 1 base and J shed 1 base, with 7 bases lying between them. The germline gives CDR1 SEHNR, CDR2 FQNEAQ (reference sequence). The chain's CDR3 is CASSLGGQNTEAFF. Here the CDR3 DNA reads TGTGCCAGCAGCTTAGGCGGTCAGAACACTGAAGCTTTCTTT.

The chain carries TRBV10-3 and TRBJ2-7, with D possibly TRBD1 on 6 matching bases. The CDR3 loop spans 14 amino acids. V was clipped by 3 bases and J by 2 bases, with 11 bases between them. CDR1 and CDR2 (germline): ENHRY, SYGVKD. CDR3 coding DNA: TGTGCCATCAGTGATCGGACAGCTCCCTACGAGCAGTACTTC. Residues: CAISDRTAPYEQYF.

Only one count was recorded for this clone. V is TRBV7-9 and J is TRBJ2-1, with D hard to call. Trimming left V 5 bases short and J 4 bases short, with 9 bases between. The CDR3 runs to 13 residues. Germline V gene data show CDR1 as SEHNR and CDR2 as FQNEAQ (reference sequence). This CDR3 reads CASSPLEYNEQFF. The CDR3 nucleotides are TGTGCCAGCAGCCCTCTTGAGTACAATGAGCAGTTCTTC.

The chain combines TRBV5-1 with TRBJ1-1, with TRBD1 matching 10 bases. The CDR3 runs 15 residues. Germline lookup yields CDR1 SGHRS and CDR2 YFSETQ. J gave up 3 bases and V 4 bases, and 6 bases lay outside the gene matches. For the CDR3, the DNA is TGCGCCAGCAGCCCCAGGACAGGGGGGGACACTGAAGCTTTCTTT. As protein: CASSPRTGGDTEAFF. Full variable domain (missing parts from reference TRBV5-1 and TRBJ1-1): KAGVTQTPRYLIKTRGQQVTLSCSPISGHRSVSWYQQTPGQGLQFLFEYFSETQRNKGNFPGRFSGRQFSNSRSEMNVSTLELGDSALYLCASSPRTGGDTEAFFGQGTRLTVV.

This rearrangement joins TRBV27 to TRBJ2-4; D tentatively fits TRBD1 or TRBD2 (6 bases each). The CDR3 is made up of 15 amino acids. CDR1 and CDR2 (germline): MNHEY, SMNVEV (reference sequence). Trimming pared 0 bases from V and 2 bases from J, leaving 8 bases between. DNA of the CDR3: TGTGCCAGCAGTTTATCAGGGGGGACCAAAAACATTCAGTACTTC. Translated, it gives CASSLSGGTKNIQYF.

This chain connects TRBV28 to TRBJ1-4, with D unclear. This CDR3 comprises 14 residues. The germline V gene has CDR1 MDHEN and CDR2 SYDVKM. The ends were cut back, 7 bases at V and 7 bases at J, with 16 bases in the middle. CDR3 DNA sequence: TGTGCCAGCATGAGTAGCGGGTCAATTGAAAAACTGTTTTTT. This translates into CASMSSGSIEKLFF.

The table lists this clone with a few counts. The chain employs TRBV2 and TRBJ1-5; D call uncertain. Looked up from germline, CDR1 is SNHLY and CDR2 is FYNNEI. The CDR3 totals 15 residues. Trimming shortened V by 6 bases and J by 0 bases, and 12 bases separated the two germline ends. For the CDR3, the DNA is TGTGCCAGCAGGTTGGGCCCAAATAGCAATCAGCCCCAGCATTTT. It yields the protein CASRLGPNSNQPQHF.

The CDR3 sequence is CASGDREETQYF. In DNA, the CDR3 is TGTGCCAGTGGGGACAGGGAAGAGACCCAGTACTTC. This rearrangement joins TRBV2 to TRBJ2-5; 9 bases line up with TRBD1. The CDR3 contains 12 residues. The junction had 2 bases not matched to a gene; V was cut back by 9 bases and J by 3 bases. CDR1 and CDR2 (germline): SNHLY, FYNNEI.

The chain couples TRBV5-1 to TRBJ2-2, with 7 bases fitting TRBD1. The CDR3 has 16 residues. The V segment lost 2 bases and the J segment 4 bases; nucleotides outside the gene matches: 8. Germline assignment: CDR1 SGHRS and CDR2 YFSETQ. CDR3 DNA sequence: TGCGCCAGCAGCTTAAGACAGGGTTCGGGCACCGGGGAGCTGTTTTTT. Amino acid sequence: CASSLRQGSGTGELFF. The full variable domain, its missing parts supplied by reference TRBV5-1 and TRBJ2-2, is KAGVTQTPRYLIKTRGQQVTLSCSPISGHRSVSWYQQTPGQGLQFLFEYFSETQRNKGNFPGRFSGRQFSNSRSEMNVSTLELGDSALYLCASSLRQGSGTGELFFGEGSRLTVL.

The chain joins TRBV19 to TRBJ1-1; TRBD1 matches 7 bases. This CDR3 contains 13 residues. CDR1 is LNHDA and CDR2 is SQIVND in the germline V gene (reference sequence). The V segment lost 6 bases and the J segment 7 bases; nucleotides outside the gene matches: 8. The CDR3 region is CASSNFRDSEAFF. CDR3 sequence (DNA): TGTGCCAGTAGCAACTTCCGGGACAGTGAAGCTTTCTTT. The complete variable domain, with remaining parts taken from reference TRBV19 and TRBJ1-1, reads DGGITQSPKYLFRKEGQNVTLSCEQNLNHDAMYWYRQDPGQGLRLIYYSQIVNDFQKGDIAEGYSVSREKKESFPLTVTSAQKNPTAFYLCASSNFRDSEAFFGQGTRLTVV.

The chain employs TRBV6-6 and TRBJ2-5; the D gene is possibly TRBD2 (5 bases). This CDR3 is built from 14 residues. CDR1 is MNHNY, CDR2 SVGAGI, per germline (reference sequence). V gave up 10 bases and J gave up 3 bases, with 18 bases separating them. The CDR3 reads CATYLGSGKETQYF. The CDR3, as DNA: TGTGCCACCTACCTGGGTTCGGGAAAAGAGACCCAGTACTTC.

The chain carries TRBV4-1 and TRBJ2-2; perhaps TRBD1 as D (5 bases). Germline V lookup: CDR1 MGHRA, CDR2 YSYEKL. The CDR3 sequence is 14 residues long. The V end lost 2 bases, the J end lost 6 bases, and 10 bases lay between the germline ends. The CDR3 coding sequence is TGCGCCAGCAGCCAACCAGGGATCGCCGGGGAGCTGTTTTTT. It yields the protein CASSQPGIAGELFF.

The CDR3 is CAISEFGQSYEQYF. The CDR3 region has the DNA TGTGCCATCAGTGAGTTTGGACAGTCCTACGAGCAGTACTTC. The rearrangement uses TRBV10-3 and TRBJ2-7; D perhaps matches TRBD1 (6 bases). Germline V lookup: CDR1 ENHRY, CDR2 SYGVKD. There are 14 residues in the CDR3. V was cut by 1 base and J by 1 base, with 8 bases left in between.